This T cell receptor beta chain was recovered during a study of blood T cell repertoires in COVID-19. In the study overall: T cells, B-cell-depleted T cells, or PBMCs provided the cDNA or gDNA that served as material.

In the original workflow: Amplified reference gene primers provided the basis for estimating nucleated cell counts. Only in-frame clones appear in the TCRdb table, and some are missing; sequencing was by immunoSEQ multiplex PCR. D and trimming come from the DNA, and the V and J calls and clone size come from that table. The sample has 200,000 to 250,000 clones, approximately 78% seen once. The Seattle patients, enrolled during active infection, were followed longitudinally. V was cut by 0 bases and J by 4 bases, with 17 bases left in between. CDR3 size: 17 residues. Germline V lookup: CDR1 SGDLS, CDR2 YYNGEE.

What was sequenced was peripheral blood. The gene calls are TRBV9 and TRBJ2-1, with a possible D match to TRBD1 (6 bases). The source of this sequence is an elderly woman with COVID-19, enrolled during active disease. CDR3 in amino acids: CASSVELDSVRYNEQFF. In DNA form, the CDR3 reads TGTGCCAGCAGCGTAGAATTGGACAGTGTAAGATACAATGAGCAGTTCTTC.